The clone carrying this TCR beta chain was counted a few times. The method was immunoSEQ multiplex PCR; TCRdb's version includes in-frame clones alone and lacks a portion of them. The sample carries roughly 190,000 clones, around nine tenths recorded once. Assignment of participants to cohorts was predicated upon participant-reported clinical history. Cohort 3 donors counted as recovered after two negative PCRs, clearance, or resolved symptoms. This specimen comes from a study of blood T cell repertoires in COVID-19. Looked up from germline, CDR1 is LNHDA and CDR2 is SQIVND (reference sequence). With V trimmed by 6 bases and J by 0 bases, 8 bases remained unmatched. The CDR3 has 17 residues.

The chain joins TRBV19 to TRBJ2-6, with TRBD1 matching over 7 bases. Specimen: PBMCs or T cells enriched from blood (not recorded which). The clonotype was recovered from a woman aged 18 to 35 who had recovered from COVID-19. In DNA form, the CDR3 reads TGTGCCAGTAGCCAAGGGGGCTCGAGCTCTGGGGCCAACGTCCTGACTTTC. It encodes CASSQGGSSSGANVLTF. Drawing the rest from reference TRBV19 and TRBJ2-6, the complete variable domain is DGGITQSPKYLFRKEGQNVTLSCEQNLNHDAMYWYRQDPGQGLRLIYYSQIVNDFQKGDIAEGYSVSREKKESFPLTVTSAQKNPTAFYLCASSQGGSSSGANVLTFGAGSRLTVL.